The text below deals with one T cell receptor beta chain. The data belong to a study of Ad26.COV2.S vaccination and SARS-CoV-2 variants. Study-level background: Intramuscularly, Ad26.COV2.S was given either once or twice, 56 days apart.

The repertoire was sequenced with immunoSEQ multiplex PCR; TCRdb's copy has only in-frame clones and lacks some. The data contain fewer than 600,000 clones, 80% to 90% of them singletons. The V and J ends lost 3 bases and 1 base respectively, with 7 bases between them. The length of the CDR3 is 13 residues. Per germline, CDR1 SGHNT and CDR2 YYREEE (reference sequence). As for treatment: about 20 received Ad26.COV2.S at low or high dose, single or two shots; 5 received placebo; per-sample allocation not given. Collection of samples fell on day 63 after the first vaccine or placebo injection. The J gene is TRBJ1-1, the V gene TRBV5-4; the D gene is possibly TRBD1 (5 bases). Sample: peripheral blood, taken in a trial of Ad26.COV2.S vaccine versus placebo. The sequence was collected from a person between 18 and 65 years old who received the Ad26.COV2.S COVID-19 vaccine or a placebo. The CDR3 DNA reads as TGTGCCAGCAGCTATGACAGGAACACTGAAGCTTTCTTT. Translated, it gives CASSYDRNTEAFF.